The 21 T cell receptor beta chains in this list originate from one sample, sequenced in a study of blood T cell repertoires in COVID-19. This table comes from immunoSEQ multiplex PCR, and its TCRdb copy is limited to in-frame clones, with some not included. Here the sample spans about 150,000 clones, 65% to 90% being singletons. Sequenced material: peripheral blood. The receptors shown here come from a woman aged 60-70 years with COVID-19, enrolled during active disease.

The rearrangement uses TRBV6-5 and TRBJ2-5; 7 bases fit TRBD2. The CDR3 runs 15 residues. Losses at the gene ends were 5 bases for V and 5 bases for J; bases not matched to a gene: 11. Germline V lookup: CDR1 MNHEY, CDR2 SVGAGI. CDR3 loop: CASSTLAQVMETQYF. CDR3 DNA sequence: TGTGCCAGCAGTACACTAGCGCAGGTGATGGAGACCCAGTACTTC.

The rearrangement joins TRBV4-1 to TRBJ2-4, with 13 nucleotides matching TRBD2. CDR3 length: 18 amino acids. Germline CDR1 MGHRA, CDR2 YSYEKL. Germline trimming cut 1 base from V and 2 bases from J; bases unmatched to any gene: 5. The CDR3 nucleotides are TGCGCCAGCAGCCAAGTCGGACTAGCGGGAGAAACCAAAAACATTCAGTACTTC. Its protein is CASSQVGLAGETKNIQYF.

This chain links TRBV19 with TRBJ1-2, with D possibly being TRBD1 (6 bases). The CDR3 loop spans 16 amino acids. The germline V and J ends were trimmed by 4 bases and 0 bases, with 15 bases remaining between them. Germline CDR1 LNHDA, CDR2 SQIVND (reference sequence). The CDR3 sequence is CASSNPGRGANYGYTF. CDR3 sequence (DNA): TGTGCCAGTAGTAACCCCGGCAGGGGTGCTAACTATGGCTACACCTTC.

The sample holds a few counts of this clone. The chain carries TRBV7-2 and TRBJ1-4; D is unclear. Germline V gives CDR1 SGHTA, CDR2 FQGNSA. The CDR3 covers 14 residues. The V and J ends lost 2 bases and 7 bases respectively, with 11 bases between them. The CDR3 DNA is TGTGCCAGCAGCTTACAGGCATTGGGTGAAAAACTGTTTTTT. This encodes CASSLQALGEKLFF.

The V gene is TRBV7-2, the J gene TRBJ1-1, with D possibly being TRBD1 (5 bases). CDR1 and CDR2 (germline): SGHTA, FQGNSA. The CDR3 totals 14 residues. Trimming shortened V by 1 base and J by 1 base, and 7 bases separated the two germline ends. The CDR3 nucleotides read TGTGCCAGCAGCTTAGACAGGTGGAACACTGAAGCTTTCTTT. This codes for CASSLDRWNTEAFF.

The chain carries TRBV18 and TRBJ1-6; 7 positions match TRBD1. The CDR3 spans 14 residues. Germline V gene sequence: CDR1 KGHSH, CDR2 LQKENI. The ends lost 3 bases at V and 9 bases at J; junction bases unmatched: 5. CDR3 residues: CASSPDRVGSPLHF. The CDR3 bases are TGTGCCAGCTCACCCGACAGGGTAGGTTCACCCCTCCACTTT.

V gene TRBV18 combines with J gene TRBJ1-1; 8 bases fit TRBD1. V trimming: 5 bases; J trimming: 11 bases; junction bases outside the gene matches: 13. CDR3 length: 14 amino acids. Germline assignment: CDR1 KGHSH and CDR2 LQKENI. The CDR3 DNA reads TGTGCCAGCTCATGGACAGGGAGCCGGACTGGGGCTTTCTTT. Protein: CASSWTGSRTGAFF.

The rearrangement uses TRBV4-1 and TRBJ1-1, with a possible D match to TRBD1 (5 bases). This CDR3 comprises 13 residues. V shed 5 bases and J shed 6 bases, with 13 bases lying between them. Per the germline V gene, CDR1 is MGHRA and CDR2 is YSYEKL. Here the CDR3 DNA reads TGCGCCAGCAGCGCGTTCTCGGGGGCTGAAGCTTTCTTT. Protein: CASSAFSGAEAFF.

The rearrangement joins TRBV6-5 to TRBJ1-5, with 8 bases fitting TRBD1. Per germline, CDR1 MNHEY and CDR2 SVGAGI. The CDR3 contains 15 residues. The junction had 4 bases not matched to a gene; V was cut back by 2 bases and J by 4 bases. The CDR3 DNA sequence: TGTGCCAGCAGTTACCCCCGACAGGGGAATCAGCCCCAGCATTTT. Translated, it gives CASSYPRQGNQPQHF.

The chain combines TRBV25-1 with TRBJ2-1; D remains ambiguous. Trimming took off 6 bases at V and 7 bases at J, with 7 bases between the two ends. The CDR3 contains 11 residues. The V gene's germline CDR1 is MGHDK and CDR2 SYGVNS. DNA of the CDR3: TGTGCCAGCAGAACAGCTAATGAGCAGTTCTTC. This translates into CASRTANEQFF.

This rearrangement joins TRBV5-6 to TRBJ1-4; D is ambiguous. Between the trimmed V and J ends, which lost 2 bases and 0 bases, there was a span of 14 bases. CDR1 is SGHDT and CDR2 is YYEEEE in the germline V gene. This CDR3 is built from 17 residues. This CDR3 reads CASSLARYIATNEKLFF. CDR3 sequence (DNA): TGTGCCAGCAGCTTAGCACGGTATATTGCAACTAATGAAAAACTGTTTTTT. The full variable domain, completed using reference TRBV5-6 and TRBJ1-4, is DAGVTQSPTHLIKTRGQQVTLRCSPKSGHDTVSWYQQALGQGPQFIFQYYEEEERQRGNFPDRFSGHQFPNYSSELNVNALLLGDSALYLCASSLARYIATNEKLFFGSGTQLSVL.

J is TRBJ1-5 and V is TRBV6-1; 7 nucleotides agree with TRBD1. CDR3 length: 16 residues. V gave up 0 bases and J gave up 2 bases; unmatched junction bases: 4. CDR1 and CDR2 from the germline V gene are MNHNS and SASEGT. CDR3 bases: TGTGCCAGCAGTGAAGCGCAGGGGGTCCGCAATCAGCCCCAGCATTTT. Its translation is CASSEAQGVRNQPQHF.

The CDR3 spells CASSPRRGGRTNNQPQHF. CDR3 nucleotides: TGTGCCAGCAGCCCCCGCCGGGGGGGACGAACAAACAATCAGCCCCAGCATTTT. The rearrangement links TRBV7-9 to TRBJ1-5; tentative D call: TRBD1 (5 bases). Germline V lookup: CDR1 SEHNR, CDR2 FQNEAQ (reference sequence). The V end was cut by 5 bases, the J end by 3 bases, with 23 bases between. CDR3 length equals 18 residues.

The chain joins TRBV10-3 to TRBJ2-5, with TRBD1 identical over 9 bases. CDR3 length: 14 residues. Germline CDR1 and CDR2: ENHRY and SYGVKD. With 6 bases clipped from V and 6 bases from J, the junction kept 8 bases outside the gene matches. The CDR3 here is CAIRDTGGGKTQYF. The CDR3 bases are TGTGCCATCAGGGATACAGGGGGCGGAAAGACCCAGTACTTC.

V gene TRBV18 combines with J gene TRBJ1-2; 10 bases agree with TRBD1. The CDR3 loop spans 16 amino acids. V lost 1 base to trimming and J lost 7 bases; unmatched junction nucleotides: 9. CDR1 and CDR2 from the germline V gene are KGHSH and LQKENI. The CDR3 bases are TGTGCCAGCTCACCACTCCTTTCGGGACAGGGGACTGGCTACACCTTC. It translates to CASSPLLSGQGTGYTF.

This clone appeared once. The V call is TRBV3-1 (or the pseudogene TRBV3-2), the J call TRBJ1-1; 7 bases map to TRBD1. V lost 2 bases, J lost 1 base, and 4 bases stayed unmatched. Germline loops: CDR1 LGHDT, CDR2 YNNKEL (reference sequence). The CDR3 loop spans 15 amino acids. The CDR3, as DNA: TGTGCCAGCAGCCAAAGGGACAGAAAGAACACTGAAGCTTTCTTT. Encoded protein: CASSQRDRKNTEAFF.

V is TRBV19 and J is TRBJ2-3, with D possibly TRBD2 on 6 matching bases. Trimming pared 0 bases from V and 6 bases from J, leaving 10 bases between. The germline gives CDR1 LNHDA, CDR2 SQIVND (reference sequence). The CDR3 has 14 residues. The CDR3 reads CASSIDLARDTQYF. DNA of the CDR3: TGTGCCAGTAGTATAGACCTAGCGAGGGATACGCAGTATTTT.

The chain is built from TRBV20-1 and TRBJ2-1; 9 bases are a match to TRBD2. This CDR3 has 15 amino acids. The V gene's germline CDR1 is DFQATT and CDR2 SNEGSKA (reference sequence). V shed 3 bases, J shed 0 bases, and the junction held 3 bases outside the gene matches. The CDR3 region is CSASGSGGSYNEQFF. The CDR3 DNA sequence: TGCAGTGCTAGTGGTAGCGGGGGCTCCTACAATGAGCAGTTCTTC.

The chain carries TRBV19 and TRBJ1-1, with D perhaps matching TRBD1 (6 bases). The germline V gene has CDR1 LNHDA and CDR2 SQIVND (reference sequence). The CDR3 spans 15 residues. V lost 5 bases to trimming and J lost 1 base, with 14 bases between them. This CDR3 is CASSSPGHSNTEAFF. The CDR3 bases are TGTGCCAGTAGTTCACCGGGACACTCGAACACTGAAGCTTTCTTT.

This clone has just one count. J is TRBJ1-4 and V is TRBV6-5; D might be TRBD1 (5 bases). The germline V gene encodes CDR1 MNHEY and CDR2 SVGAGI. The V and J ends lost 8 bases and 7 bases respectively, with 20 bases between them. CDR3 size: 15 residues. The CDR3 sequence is CASLKLGVGSEKLFF. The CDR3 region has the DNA TGTGCCAGCTTGAAACTGGGGGTCGGGAGTGAAAAACTGTTTTTT.

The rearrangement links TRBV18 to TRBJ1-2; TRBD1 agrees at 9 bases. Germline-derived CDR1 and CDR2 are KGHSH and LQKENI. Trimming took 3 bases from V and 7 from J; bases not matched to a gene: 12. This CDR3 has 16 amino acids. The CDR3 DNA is TGTGCCAGCTCACCCATAACAGGGGGCGCCCTCGGTGGCTACACCTTC. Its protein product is CASSPITGGALGGYTF.